These T cell receptor beta chains were read from a single sample in a study of technical replicates of blood from a handful of donors. Produced via immunoSEQ multiplex PCR; TCRdb's table is partial and in-frame only. There are about 80,000 clones in the sample; roughly 90% occur only once, and approximately 0.42% lies in the top ten. Material: T cells isolated from PBMCs. These receptors all stem from a human donor in good health. Both conserved end residues are part of each CDR3.

j_gene | v_gene | CDR3aa
TRBJ1-5 | TRBV27 | CASSDRGKDNQPQHF
TRBJ1-2 | TRBV4-1 | CASSQDPGPNYSGYTF
TRBJ1-1 | TRBV9 | CASSADRVNTEAFF
TRBJ2-7 | TRBV11-3 | CASSSGTGFNEQYF
TRBJ2-3 | TRBV5-1 | CASSSGLAGWTPRDTQYF
TRBJ2-3 | TRBV7-9 | CASSLVSASTDTQYF
TRBJ1-2 | TRBV5-1 | CASSFLDSSNYGYTF
TRBJ1-4 | TRBV30 | CAWSEQGSGGKLFF
TRBJ2-7 | TRBV29-1 | CSAEGESYEQYF
TRBJ2-7 | TRBV9 | CASSARTGVSYEQYF
TRBJ2-1 | TRBV4-2 | CASSQDIRGGDEQFF
TRBJ2-1 | TRBV5-1 | CASSLSGSSYNEQFF
TRBJ2-7 | TRBV11-1 | CASSPGGRAGIFYEQYF
TRBJ2-7 | TRBV29-1 | CSVATFYEQYF
TRBJ1-5 | TRBV6-5 | CASSFGQDIQPQHF
TRBJ1-5 | TRBV11-2 | CASSLGADNSNQPQHF
TRBJ1-4 | TRBV2 | CASSEAYRGGNEKLFF
TRBJ1-5 | TRBV6-5 | CASSYSSEGQPQHF
TRBJ2-7 | TRBV7-9 | CASSLAVGIEQYF
TRBJ1-3 | TRBV28 | CASSWSGETNTIYF
TRBJ2-1 | TRBV5-1 | CASSWTSGRATNEQFF
TRBJ2-5 | TRBV10-3 | CAISRGPVQETQYF
TRBJ2-7 | TRBV5-6 | CASSLFFHEQYF
TRBJ2-1 | TRBV7-9 | CASSLADRGNEQFF
TRBJ1-4 | TRBV9 | CASSTTGDAEKLFF
TRBJ1-1 | TRBV6-1 | CASSFPRGPTEAFF
TRBJ2-1 | TRBV29-1 | CSVEIRESYNEQFF
TRBJ1-5 | TRBV28 | CASSLWDGLNNQPQHF
TRBJ2-7 | TRBV9 | CASSGGQGATYEQYF
TRBJ2-1 | TRBV4-1 | CASLTPNNEQFF
TRBJ1-4 | TRBV2 | CASRGTGSIIEKLFF
TRBJ2-5 | TRBV19 | CASSTLTGSGETQYF
TRBJ2-3 | TRBV11-2 | CASSPHRGQKTDTQYF
TRBJ1-1 | TRBV27 | CASSLNRRMNTEAFF
TRBJ1-5 | TRBV25-1 | CASRQANNQPQHF
TRBJ2-2 | TRBV28 | CASSAPKREYTGELFF
TRBJ2-1 | TRBV9 | CASSASGEWNEQFF
TRBJ2-7 | TRBV27 | CASSLRSSSYEQYF
TRBJ2-2 | TRBV19 | CASSILLAANTGELFF
TRBJ1-1 | TRBV29-1 | CSVGTGGVTEAFF
TRBJ2-7 | TRBV7-8 | CASSFWGDREISHEQYF
TRBJ1-1 | TRBV6-5 | CASSYDQGLNTEAFF
TRBJ2-3 | TRBV10-2 | CAILDESRRVTSTDTQYF
TRBJ2-7 | TRBV27 | CASSLRAGGTYEQYF
TRBJ2-2 | TRBV30 | CAWILSGTGNTGELFF
TRBJ2-7 | TRBV11-2 | CASSLDLTAYEQYF
TRBJ2-1 | TRBV30 | CAGWGQGTSEQFF
TRBJ2-3 | TRBV13 | CASSPRVAGSDTQYF
TRBJ1-4 | TRBV9 | CASSATGTDEKLFF
TRBJ2-3 | TRBV27 | CASRRGVGDTQYF
TRBJ1-5 | TRBV2 | CASSVREGQPQHF
TRBJ1-5 | TRBV11-2 | CASSVQGASNQPQHF
TRBJ2-1 | TRBV28 | CASSLSGGRMYEQFF
TRBJ2-5 | TRBV30 | CAWSTSLQETQYF
TRBJ1-1 | TRBV27 | CASTEGENTEAFF
TRBJ2-7 | TRBV27 | CASSFLQGEQYF
TRBJ2-1 | TRBV10-2 | CASTEMGQGYNEQFF
TRBJ1-2 | TRBV19 | CASSIAPGRGYTF
TRBJ1-3 | TRBV5-4 | CASSSTGFDTIYF